This record looks at one TCR beta chain sequence and its context. Its target is not known. The CDR3 is made up of 15 amino acids. The V gene end was trimmed by 5 bases and the J gene end by 3 bases; junction bases not matched to a gene: 2. Germline V CDR1 and CDR2: KGHDR, SFDVKD. Whenever a sample was processed, at least 6.5 million PBMCs were isolated. The data derive from a study of blood T cells in healthy people across ages. Study findings and constraints: Per million T cells, the diversity of TCR beta decreased roughly linearly as age advanced. Among long-lived donors, naive CD4+ cells were more numerous and diversity higher than in aged donors. Diversity estimates from one million T cells were considered underestimates.

The use of a sample-barcoded 5' primer and a J-beta primer mix characterized a second PCR of 7 to 11 cycles. TCRdb reprocessed the 5' RACE reads with MiXCR, giving one entry per CDR3 protein. The data hold around 650,000 distinct CDR3 sequences, with around two fifths observed a single time. Material: blood. This chain uses TRBV24-1 with TRBJ2-5; the match to TRBD2 covers 13 bases. The receptor comes from a man older than 75 in good health. In nucleotides, the CDR3 is TGTGCCACCAGTGGTGGGACTAGCGGGGAAGAGACCCAGTACTTC. This translates into CATSGGTSGEETQYF.